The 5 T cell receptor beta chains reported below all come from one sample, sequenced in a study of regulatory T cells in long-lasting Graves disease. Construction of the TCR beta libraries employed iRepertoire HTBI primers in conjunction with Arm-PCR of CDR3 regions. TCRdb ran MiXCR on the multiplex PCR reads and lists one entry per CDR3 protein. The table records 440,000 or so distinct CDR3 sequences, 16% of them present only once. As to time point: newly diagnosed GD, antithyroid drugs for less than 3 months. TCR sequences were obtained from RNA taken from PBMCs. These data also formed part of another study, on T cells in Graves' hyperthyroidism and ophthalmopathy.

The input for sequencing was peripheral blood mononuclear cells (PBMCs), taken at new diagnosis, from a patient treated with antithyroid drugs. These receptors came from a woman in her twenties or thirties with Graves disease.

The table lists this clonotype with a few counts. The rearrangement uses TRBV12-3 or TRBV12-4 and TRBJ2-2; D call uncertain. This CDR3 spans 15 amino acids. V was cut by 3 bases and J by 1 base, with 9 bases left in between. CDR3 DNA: TGTGCCAGCAGTTTCGACATCCTGAACACCGGGGAGCTGTTTTTT. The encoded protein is CASSFDILNTGELFF.

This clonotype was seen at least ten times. CDR3 loop: CASSRPPGYANEQFF. In DNA, the CDR3 is TGTGCCAGCAGCCGACCGCCGGGCTACGCGAATGAGCAGTTCTTC. J is TRBJ2-1 and V is TRBV12-3 or TRBV12-4; D gene ambiguous. V was cut by 6 bases and J by 7 bases, with 19 bases left in between. The CDR3 is 15 amino acids.

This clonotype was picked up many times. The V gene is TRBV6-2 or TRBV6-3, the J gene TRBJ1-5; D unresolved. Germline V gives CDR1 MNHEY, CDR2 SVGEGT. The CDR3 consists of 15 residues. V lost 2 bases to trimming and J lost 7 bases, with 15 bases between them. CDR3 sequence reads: CASSYEAAPRQPQHF. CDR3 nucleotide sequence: TGTGCCAGCAGTTACGAGGCAGCCCCCAGGCAGCCCCAGCATTTT.

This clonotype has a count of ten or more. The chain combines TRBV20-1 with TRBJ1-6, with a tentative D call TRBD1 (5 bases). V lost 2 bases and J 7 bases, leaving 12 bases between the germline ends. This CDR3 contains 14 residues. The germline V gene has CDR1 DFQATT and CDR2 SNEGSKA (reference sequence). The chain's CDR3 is CSARWGGGNSPLHF. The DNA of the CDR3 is TGCAGTGCTAGATGGGGGGGAGGAAATTCACCCCTCCACTTT.

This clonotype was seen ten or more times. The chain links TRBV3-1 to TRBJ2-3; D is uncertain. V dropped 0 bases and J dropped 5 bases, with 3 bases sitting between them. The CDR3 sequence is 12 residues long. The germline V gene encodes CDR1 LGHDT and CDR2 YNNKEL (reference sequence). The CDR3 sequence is CASSQEVDTQYF. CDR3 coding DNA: TGTGCCAGCAGCCAAGAAGTAGATACGCAGTATTTT.